These 19 T cell receptor beta chains share one sample of origin, sequenced in a study of cytomegalovirus exposure and HLA in healthy donors. The PCR ran on 60 Vbeta and 13 Jbeta primers. TCRdb's table, derived via immunoSEQ multiplex PCR, lists solely in-frame clones and lacks some. Recorded for this sample: 150,000 to 200,000 clones. The source material was PBMCs. The receptors were sampled from an older woman in good health and CMV-seronegative.

The chain links TRBV2 to TRBJ2-5; D not resolved. The DNA matches TRBJ2-7 better at its end, which makes the J call doubtful. CDR1 is SNHLY, CDR2 FYNNEI, per germline. This CDR3 has 13 amino acids. The CDR3 reads CASSDEVSYEQYF. CDR3 coding DNA: TGTGCCAGCAGTGACGAGGTCTCCTACGAGCAGTACTTC.

The chain links TRBV4-1 to TRBJ2-3; TRBD2 might be the D (6 bases). The CDR3 runs 15 residues. Germline V CDR1 and CDR2: MGHRA, YSYEKL. V lost 4 bases to trimming and J lost 4 bases, with 15 bases between them. CDR3 region: CASSRGLQRADTQYF. The DNA for the CDR3 is TGCGCCAGCAGCCGGGGACTCCAGAGGGCAGATACGCAGTATTTT.

V gene TRBV7-9 combines with J gene TRBJ1-1; D gene unclear. This CDR3 has 14 amino acids. V dropped 1 base and J dropped 3 bases, with 9 bases sitting between them. The germline gives CDR1 SEHNR, CDR2 FQNEAQ (reference sequence). CDR3 nucleotide sequence: TGTGCCAGCAGCTTAGAACGGGGATACACTGAAGCTTTCTTT. Its translation is CASSLERGYTEAFF.

The chain has TRBV19 and TRBJ1-4; a possible D gene is TRBD1 (6 bases). There are 15 residues in the CDR3. Germline V gene sequence: CDR1 LNHDA, CDR2 SQIVND (reference sequence). V lost 7 bases and J 5 bases, leaving 17 bases between the germline ends. The CDR3 spells CASTRAGAQNEKLFF. As DNA, the CDR3 is TGTGCCAGTACCAGAGCAGGGGCTCAGAATGAAAAACTGTTTTTT. Full variable domain (rest looked up from reference TRBV19 and TRBJ1-4): DGGITQSPKYLFRKEGQNVTLSCEQNLNHDAMYWYRQDPGQGLRLIYYSQIVNDFQKGDIAEGYSVSREKKESFPLTVTSAQKNPTAFYLCASTRAGAQNEKLFFGSGTQLSVL.

The genes are TRBV18 and TRBJ2-3, with TRBD2 as a possible D gene (7 bases). Trimming removed 6 bases at V and 0 bases at J, with 19 bases between. The CDR3 consists of 17 residues. Germline V lookup: CDR1 KGHSH, CDR2 LQKENI. The CDR3 nucleotides are TGTGCCAGCTCCGCTTTCTTGGGGGGGGCCAGCACAGATACGCAGTATTTT. This sequence encodes CASSAFLGGASTDTQYF.

The chain combines TRBV14 with TRBJ2-7; TRBD1 matches 9 bases. The V segment lost 1 base and the J segment 5 bases; nucleotides outside the gene matches: 9. This CDR3 region has 16 residues. The germline V gene encodes CDR1 SGHDN and CDR2 FVKESK. The CDR3 is CASSQAIPGQGNEQYF. In DNA form, the CDR3 reads TGTGCCAGCAGCCAAGCGATCCCCGGACAGGGGAACGAGCAGTACTTC.

The V gene is TRBV5-1, the J gene TRBJ1-4; D may be TRBD1 (6 bases). This CDR3 spans 16 amino acids. The germline V gene has CDR1 SGHRS and CDR2 YFSETQ. The V gene lost 2 bases and the J gene lost 0 bases, with 11 bases spanning the gap. The CDR3 is CASSFLTGSTNEKLFF. CDR3 nucleotides: TGCGCCAGCAGCTTCCTGACAGGTTCAACTAATGAAAAACTGTTTTTT.

CDR3 DNA: TGTGCCAGCCGAGGAGGGGCCCAAGAGACCCAGTACTTC. It specifies CASRGGAQETQYF. The chain uses TRBV18 and TRBJ2-5, with D perhaps matching TRBD2 (6 bases). The V and J ends lost 8 bases and 1 base respectively, with 11 bases between them. CDR3 size: 13 residues. Per the germline V gene, CDR1 is KGHSH and CDR2 is LQKENI.

V usage is TRBV5-1 and J usage is TRBJ1-5; weak D call: TRBD1 (5 bases). V gave up 7 bases and J gave up 1 base, with 9 bases separating them. The germline gives CDR1 SGHRS, CDR2 YFSETQ. The CDR3 is 13 residues long. In DNA form, the CDR3 reads TGCGCCAGCGCCCGGGGGAGCAATCAGCCCCAGCATTTT. It yields the protein CASARGSNQPQHF.

The J gene is TRBJ1-5, the V gene TRBV4-1; D not certain. CDR1 and CDR2 (germline): MGHRA, YSYEKL. This CDR3 has 13 residues. Trimming removed 1 base from V and 6 bases from J, with 7 bases in between. For the CDR3, the DNA is TGCGCCAGCAGCCAAGTTGGCGGTCAGCCCCAGCATTTT. It encodes CASSQVGGQPQHF.

The chain has TRBV15 and TRBJ2-1, with 11 positions matching TRBD1. Germline V gives CDR1 LNHNV, CDR2 YYDKDF (reference sequence). The V gene end was trimmed by 0 bases and the J gene end by 8 bases; junction bases not matched to a gene: 15. There are 19 residues in the CDR3. The chain's CDR3 is CATSRDDGQGATLVDEQFF. The CDR3 DNA reads TGTGCCACCAGCAGAGATGATGGACAGGGGGCCACCTTGGTGGATGAGCAGTTCTTC.

The J gene is TRBJ1-3, the V gene TRBV9; TRBD1 is a possible D gene (5 bases). This CDR3 has 14 amino acids. The germline CDR1 and CDR2 sequences are SGDLS and YYNGEE. The V gene lost 5 bases and the J gene lost 4 bases, with 13 bases spanning the gap. The CDR3 loop is CASRPTGFGNTIYF. The CDR3 DNA reads as TGTGCCAGCAGGCCTACAGGATTCGGAAACACCATATATTTT.

The chain recombines TRBV5-1 with TRBJ2-7, with TRBD2 matching 7 bases. CDR3 size: 14 residues. CDR1 and CDR2 from the germline V gene are SGHRS and YFSETQ. Trimming cost V 0 bases and J 5 bases; bases outside gene matches: 5. The CDR3 loop is CASSLVSGGNEQYF. The CDR3 nucleotides are TGCGCCAGCAGCTTGGTCTCGGGGGGAAACGAGCAGTACTTC.

The rearrangement uses TRBV18 and TRBJ1-1, with D unclear. The CDR3 has 13 residues. V lost 6 bases and J 1 base, leaving 9 bases between the germline ends. Germline CDR1 reads KGHSH; CDR2 reads LQKENI. DNA of the CDR3: TGTGCCAGCTCGGCGACGGGGAACACTGAAGCTTTCTTT. It yields the protein CASSATGNTEAFF.

The chain recombines TRBV27 with TRBJ2-7; TRBD2 matches at 13 bases. The germline gives CDR1 MNHEY, CDR2 SMNVEV (reference sequence). V was pared by 3 bases and J by 2 bases, with 1 base of the junction left unmatched. The CDR3 runs 15 residues. This chain's CDR3 is CASSLTSGRTYEQYF. CDR3 coding DNA: TGTGCCAGCAGTTTGACTAGCGGGAGGACCTACGAGCAGTACTTC.

The chain employs TRBV11-2 and TRBJ2-7, with D maybe TRBD1 (5 bases). This CDR3 is 14 amino acids long. Per the germline V gene, CDR1 is SGHAT and CDR2 is FQNNGV. With 1 base removed from V and 5 bases from J, the gap between germline ends came to 12 bases. Here the CDR3 DNA reads TGTGCCAGCAGCTTAGGCCTGTGGGGCGACGAGCAGTACTTC. Translating it yields CASSLGLWGDEQYF.

This chain links TRBV19 with TRBJ1-3; no clear D. The CDR3 loop spans 12 amino acids. Germline V gene sequence: CDR1 LNHDA, CDR2 SQIVND (reference sequence). With 9 bases removed from V and 4 bases from J, the gap between germline ends came to 10 bases. CDR3 DNA: TGTGCCAGCGAGGGATACGGAAACACCATATATTTT. As protein: CASEGYGNTIYF.

The V and J genes are TRBV6-5 and TRBJ2-3; D is possibly TRBD1 (5 bases). Germline V gene data show CDR1 as MNHEY and CDR2 as SVGAGI. The CDR3 contains 11 residues. V lost 7 bases, J lost 5 bases, and 7 bases lay in between. The CDR3 region has the DNA TGTGCCAGCAAAGGGGTAGATACGCAGTATTTT. Translated, it gives CASKGVDTQYF.

The chain has TRBV2 and TRBJ2-7, with a possible D match to TRBD1 (6 bases). Germline CDR1 and CDR2: SNHLY and FYNNEI. V was pared by 1 base and J by 0 bases, with 10 bases between. CDR3 length: 15 residues. Written as DNA, the CDR3 is TGTGCCAGCAGTGAAGGATGGGACAACTCCTACGAGCAGTACTTC. This sequence encodes CASSEGWDNSYEQYF.